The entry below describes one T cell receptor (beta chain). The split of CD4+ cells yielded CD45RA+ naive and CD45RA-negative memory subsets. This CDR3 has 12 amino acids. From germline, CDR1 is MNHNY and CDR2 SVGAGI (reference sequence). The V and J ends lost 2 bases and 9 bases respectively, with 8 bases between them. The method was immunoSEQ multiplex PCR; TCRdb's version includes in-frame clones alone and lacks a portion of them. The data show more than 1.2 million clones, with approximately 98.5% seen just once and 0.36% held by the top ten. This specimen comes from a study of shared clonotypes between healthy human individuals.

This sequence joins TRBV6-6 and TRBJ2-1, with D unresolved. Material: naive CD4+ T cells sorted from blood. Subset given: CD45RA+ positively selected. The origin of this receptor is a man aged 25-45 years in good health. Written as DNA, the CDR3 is TGTGCCAGCAGTTACGGTAAAGGTGAGCAGTTCTTC. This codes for CASSYGKGEQFF.